Listed below are T cell receptor beta chains from one sample, sequenced in a study of early T cells in non-severe SARS-CoV-2 infection. One entry per CDR3 protein results from TCRdb running MiXCR on the 5' RACE reads. The sample has some 57,000 distinct CDR3 sequences, 8.5% to 12% seen once; the top ten hold around 4.4%. Sequencing used whole blood. The receptors originated from an adult who was a healthcare worker with PCR-confirmed SARS-CoV-2 infection or an uninfected control (not recorded which). The conserved cysteine and the conserved F or W are not part of the CDR3 here. The order of the fields is D gene, J gene, V gene, CDR3 protein. The D gene is left open where the match is weak.

>-|TRBJ2-1|TRBV6-2/TRBV6-3
ASSSPNWRAHEQF
>-|TRBJ1-6|TRBV6-5
ASSYSTGRDSPLH
>TRBD1|TRBJ1-5|TRBV7-8
ASSANRGPSQPQH
>-|TRBJ1-5|TRBV6-2/TRBV6-3
ASSYSRAAQPQH
>-|TRBJ1-2|TRBV7-2
ASSLLTAYGYT
>-|TRBJ2-1|TRBV7-3
ASSLSFYNEQF
>TRBD2|TRBJ2-3|TRBV29-1
SVGLATSTDTQY
>-|TRBJ2-3|TRBV29-1
SVGGRFHGDTQY
>TRBD2|TRBJ2-3|TRBV4-2
ASSQTLARGLTDTQY
>TRBD1|TRBJ2-7|TRBV15
ATSRFTGQATYEQY
>-|TRBJ1-1|TRBV2
ASRRTVMNTEAF
>TRBD1|TRBJ1-4|TRBV4-1
ASSQDPVRDRT
>-|TRBJ2-7|TRBV3-1
ASSQGRADEQY
>TRBD1|TRBJ2-4|TRBV29-1
SANYGQANIQY
>TRBD2|TRBJ2-4|TRBV7-8
ASSLAGAKNIQY
>TRBD1|TRBJ1-6|TRBV5-1
ASSRDSQENSPLH
>TRBD2|TRBJ2-3|TRBV4-2
ASTQTSGNTDTQY
>TRBD1|TRBJ1-2|TRBV4-1
ASSQPGQGHYGYT
>TRBD2|TRBJ2-1|TRBV7-3
ASSLLGSSGYNEQF
>-|TRBJ2-5|TRBV10-3
AISETIPGSLQETQY
>-|TRBJ1-5|TRBV18
ASSPMGAKDQPQH
>-|TRBJ2-7|TRBV29-1
SVYTEAYEQY
>-|TRBJ2-7|TRBV12-3/TRBV12-4
ASSLGRTYEQY
>-|TRBJ2-5|TRBV4-3
ASSQELTSVETQY
>-|TRBJ2-3|TRBV12-3/TRBV12-4
ASSKRGGTSTDTQY
>-|TRBJ2-5|TRBV29-1
SVGTPTQY
>-|TRBJ2-2|TRBV7-6
ASSLRLGAGELF
>-|TRBJ1-1|TRBV27
ASSFRRLTEAF
>-|TRBJ2-1|TRBV2
ATRPGDWADEQF
>-|TRBJ2-6|TRBV28
ASSYRSGGNVLT
>TRBD1|TRBJ2-7|TRBV30
AWSSRGQGGYEQY
>-|TRBJ2-1|TRBV29-1
SVETYNEQF
>-|TRBJ2-3|TRBV11-2
ASSILSNGVTDTQY
>TRBD2|TRBJ2-5|TRBV11-2
ASSQRVRGLAGEETQY
>TRBD1|TRBJ1-1|TRBV13
ASSLGTTGDPLNTEAF
>-|TRBJ2-7|TRBV5-1
ASSLVGSYEQY
>TRBD1|TRBJ2-1|TRBV7-3
ASSYTGTGSSYNEQF
>-|TRBJ2-1|TRBV9
ASSVDVLAHEQF
>TRBD1|TRBJ1-3|TRBV5-1
ASSLPTGGYGNTIY
>TRBD2|TRBJ2-5|TRBV20-1
SARDPQTSGGYETQY
>-|TRBJ2-7|TRBV12-3/TRBV12-4
ASSLMGSYEQY
>-|TRBJ2-1|TRBV2
ASSDELTYNEQF
>-|TRBJ2-7|TRBV6-1
ASSWGYEQY
>TRBD1|TRBJ2-1|TRBV5-5
ASSLKEQGAYNEQF
>TRBD2|TRBJ2-3|TRBV5-1
ASGQGTSASDTQY
>-|TRBJ1-2|TRBV3-1
ASSQDIQDYGYT
>TRBD1|TRBJ2-3|TRBV24-1
ATSDTGTGTDTQY
>-|TRBJ1-1|TRBV7-9
AAATSRGNTEAF
>TRBD2|TRBJ2-7|TRBV18
ASSEGLAGGYEQY
>-|TRBJ1-3|TRBV7-8
ASSLVWDSGNTIY
>-|TRBJ2-2|TRBV12-3/TRBV12-4
ASSFGGSGIGELF